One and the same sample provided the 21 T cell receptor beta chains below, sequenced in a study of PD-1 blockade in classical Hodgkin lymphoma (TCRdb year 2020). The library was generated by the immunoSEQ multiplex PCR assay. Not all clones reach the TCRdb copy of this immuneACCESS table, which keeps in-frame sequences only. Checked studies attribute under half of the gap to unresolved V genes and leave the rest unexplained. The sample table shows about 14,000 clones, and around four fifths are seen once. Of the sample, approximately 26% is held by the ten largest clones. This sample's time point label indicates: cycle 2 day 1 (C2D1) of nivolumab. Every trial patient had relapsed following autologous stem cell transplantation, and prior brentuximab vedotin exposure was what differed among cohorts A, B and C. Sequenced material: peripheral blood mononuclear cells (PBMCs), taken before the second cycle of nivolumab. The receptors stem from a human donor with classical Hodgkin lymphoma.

DNA of the CDR3: TGTGCCAGCAGCTCTTACCATGCTGGACAGGGACACGAGCAGTACTTC. Its protein product is CASSSYHAGQGHEQYF. The chain combines TRBV7-9 with TRBJ2-7, with 8 positions matching TRBD1. The CDR3 runs to 16 residues. Germline loops: CDR1 SEHNR, CDR2 FQNEAQ (reference sequence). V dropped 4 bases and J dropped 5; count of bases not matched to a gene: 13.

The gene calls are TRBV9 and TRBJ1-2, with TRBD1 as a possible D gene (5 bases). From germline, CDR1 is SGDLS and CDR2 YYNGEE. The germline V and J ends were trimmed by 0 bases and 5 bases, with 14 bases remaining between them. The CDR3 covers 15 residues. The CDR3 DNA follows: TGTGCCAGCAGCGTAGGGAGACAGAGAGAGTATGGCTACACCTTC. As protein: CASSVGRQREYGYTF.

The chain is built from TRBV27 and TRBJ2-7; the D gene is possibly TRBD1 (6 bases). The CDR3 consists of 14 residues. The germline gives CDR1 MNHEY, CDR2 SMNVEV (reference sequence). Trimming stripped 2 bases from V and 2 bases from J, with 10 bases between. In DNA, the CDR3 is TGTGCCAGCAGTTTAGCGGCAGGGGCCTACGAGCAGTACTTC. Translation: CASSLAAGAYEQYF.

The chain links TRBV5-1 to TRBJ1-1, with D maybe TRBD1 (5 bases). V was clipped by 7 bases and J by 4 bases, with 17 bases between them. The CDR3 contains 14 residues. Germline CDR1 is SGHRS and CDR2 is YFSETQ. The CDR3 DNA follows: TGCGCCAGCTCGACCCCGGGACCGTCCACTGAAGCTTTCTTT. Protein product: CASSTPGPSTEAFF.

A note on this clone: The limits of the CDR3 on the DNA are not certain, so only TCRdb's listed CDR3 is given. CDR3 amino acids: CASSWGPGSRGYF. The genes are TRBV5-4 and TRBJ2-3. Germline lookup yields CDR1 SGHNT and CDR2 YYREEE (reference sequence). The CDR3 length is 13 residues, termini included.

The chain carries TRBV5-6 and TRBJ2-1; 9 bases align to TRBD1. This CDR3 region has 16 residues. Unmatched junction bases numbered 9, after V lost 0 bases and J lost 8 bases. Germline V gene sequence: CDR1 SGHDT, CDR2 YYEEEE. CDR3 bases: TGTGCCAGCAGCTTGGGTCTCACAGGGGGCGGCTATGAGCAGTTCTTC. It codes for CASSLGLTGGGYEQFF. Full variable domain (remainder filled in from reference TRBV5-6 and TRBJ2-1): DAGVTQSPTHLIKTRGQQVTLRCSPKSGHDTVSWYQQALGQGPQFIFQYYEEEERQRGNFPDRFSGHQFPNYSSELNVNALLLGDSALYLCASSLGLTGGGYEQFFGPGTRLTVL.

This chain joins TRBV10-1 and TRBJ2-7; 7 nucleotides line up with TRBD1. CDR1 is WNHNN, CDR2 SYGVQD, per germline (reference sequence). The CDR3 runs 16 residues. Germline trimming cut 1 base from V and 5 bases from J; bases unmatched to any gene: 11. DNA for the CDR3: TGCGCCAGCAGTGAGTACGGGGTGGGACAGACCGACGAGCAGTACTTC. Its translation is CASSEYGVGQTDEQYF.

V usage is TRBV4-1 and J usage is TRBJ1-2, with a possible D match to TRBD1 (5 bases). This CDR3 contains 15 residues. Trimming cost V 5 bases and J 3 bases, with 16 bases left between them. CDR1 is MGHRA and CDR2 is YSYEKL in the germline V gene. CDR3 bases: TGCGCCAGCAGCGCCGGGACTCCCTTCGACTATGGCTACACCTTC. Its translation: CASSAGTPFDYGYTF.

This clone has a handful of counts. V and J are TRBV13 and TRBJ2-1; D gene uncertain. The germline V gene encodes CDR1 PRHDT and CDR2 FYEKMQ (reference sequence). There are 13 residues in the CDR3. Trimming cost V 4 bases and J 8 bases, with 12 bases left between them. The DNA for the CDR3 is TGTGCCAGCAGCTCAAGAGCGAGAGATGAGCAGTTCTTC. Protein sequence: CASSSRARDEQFF. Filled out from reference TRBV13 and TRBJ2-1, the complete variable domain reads AAGVIQSPRHLIKEKRETATLKCYPIPRHDTVYWYQQGPGQDPQFLISFYEKMQSDKGSIPDRFSAQQFSDYHSELNMSSLELGDSALYFCASSSRARDEQFFGPGTRLTVL.

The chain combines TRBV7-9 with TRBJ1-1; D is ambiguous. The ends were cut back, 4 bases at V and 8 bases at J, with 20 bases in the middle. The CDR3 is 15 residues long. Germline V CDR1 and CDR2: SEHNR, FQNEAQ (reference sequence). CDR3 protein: CASSSRALNNLEAFF. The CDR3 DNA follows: TGTGCCAGCAGCTCGAGAGCCCTCAACAACCTAGAAGCTTTCTTT.

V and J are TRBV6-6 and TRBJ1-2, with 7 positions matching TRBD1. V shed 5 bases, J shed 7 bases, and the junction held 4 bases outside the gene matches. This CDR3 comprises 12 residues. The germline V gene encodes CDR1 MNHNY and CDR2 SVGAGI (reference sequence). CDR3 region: CASSIDRVGYTF. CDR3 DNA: TGTGCCAGCAGTATAGACAGGGTTGGCTACACCTTC.

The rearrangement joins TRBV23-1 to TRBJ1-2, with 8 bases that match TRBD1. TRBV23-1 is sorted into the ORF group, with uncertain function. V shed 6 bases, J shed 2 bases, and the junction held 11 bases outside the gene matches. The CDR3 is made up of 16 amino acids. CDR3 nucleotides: TGCGCCAGCAGAAAGGGACAGGCGGACTCAAACTATGGCTACACCTTC. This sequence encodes CASRKGQADSNYGYTF.

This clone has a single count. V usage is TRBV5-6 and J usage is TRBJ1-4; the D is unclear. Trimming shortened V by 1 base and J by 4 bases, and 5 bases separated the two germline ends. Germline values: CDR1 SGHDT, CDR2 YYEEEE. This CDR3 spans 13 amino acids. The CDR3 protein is CASSLRLNEKLFF. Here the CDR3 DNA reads TGTGCCAGCAGCTTGAGGCTTAATGAAAAACTGTTTTTT.

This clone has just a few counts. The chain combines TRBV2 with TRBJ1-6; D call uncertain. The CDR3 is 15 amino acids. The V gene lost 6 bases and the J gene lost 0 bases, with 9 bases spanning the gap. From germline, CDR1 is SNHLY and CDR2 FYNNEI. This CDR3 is CASRIESSYNSPLHF. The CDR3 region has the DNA TGTGCCAGCAGGATAGAAAGCTCCTATAATTCACCCCTCCACTTT.

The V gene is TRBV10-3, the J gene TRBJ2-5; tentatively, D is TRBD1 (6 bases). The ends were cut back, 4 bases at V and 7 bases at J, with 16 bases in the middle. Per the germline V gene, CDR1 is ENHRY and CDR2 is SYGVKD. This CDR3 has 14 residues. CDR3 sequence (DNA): TGTGCCATCAGTGGTGGGGGCATGCGAGGGACCCAGTACTTC. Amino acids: CAISGGGMRGTQYF.

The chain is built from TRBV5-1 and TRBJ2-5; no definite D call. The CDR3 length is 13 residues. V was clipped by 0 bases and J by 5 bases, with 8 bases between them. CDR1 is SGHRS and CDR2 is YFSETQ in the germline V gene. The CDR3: CASSLAGMETQYF. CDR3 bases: TGCGCCAGCAGCTTGGCGGGCATGGAGACCCAGTACTTC.

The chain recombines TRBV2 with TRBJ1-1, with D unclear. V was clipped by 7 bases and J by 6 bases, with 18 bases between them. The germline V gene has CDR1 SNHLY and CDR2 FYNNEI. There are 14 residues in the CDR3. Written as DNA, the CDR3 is TGTGCCAGCACTTTTGGGGAGGGTGCGGCTGAAGCTTTCTTT. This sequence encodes CASTFGEGAAEAFF.

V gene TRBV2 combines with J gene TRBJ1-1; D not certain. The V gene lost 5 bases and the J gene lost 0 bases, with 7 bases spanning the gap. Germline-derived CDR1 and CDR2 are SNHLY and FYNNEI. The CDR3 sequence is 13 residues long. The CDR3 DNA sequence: TGTGCCAGCAGTCTAACAGTGAACACTGAAGCTTTCTTT. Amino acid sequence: CASSLTVNTEAFF.

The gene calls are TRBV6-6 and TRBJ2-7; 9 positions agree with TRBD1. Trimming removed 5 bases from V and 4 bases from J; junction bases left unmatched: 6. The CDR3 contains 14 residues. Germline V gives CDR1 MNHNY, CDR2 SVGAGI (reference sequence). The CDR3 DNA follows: TGTGCCAGCAGTCCCGGACAGGGGCGATACGAGCAGTACTTC. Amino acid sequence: CASSPGQGRYEQYF.

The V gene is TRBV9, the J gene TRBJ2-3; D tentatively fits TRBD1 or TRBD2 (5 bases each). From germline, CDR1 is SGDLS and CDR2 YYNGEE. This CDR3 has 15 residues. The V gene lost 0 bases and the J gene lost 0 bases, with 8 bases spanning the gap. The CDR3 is CASSVGWGSTDTQYF. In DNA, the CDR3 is TGTGCCAGCAGCGTAGGGTGGGGGAGCACAGATACGCAGTATTTT.

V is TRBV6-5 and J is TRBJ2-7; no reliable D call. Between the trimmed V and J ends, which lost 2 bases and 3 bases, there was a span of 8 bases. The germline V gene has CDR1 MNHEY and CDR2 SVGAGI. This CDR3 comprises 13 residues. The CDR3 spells CASSYNRHYEQYF. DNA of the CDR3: TGTGCCAGCAGTTACAACAGACACTACGAGCAGTACTTC.